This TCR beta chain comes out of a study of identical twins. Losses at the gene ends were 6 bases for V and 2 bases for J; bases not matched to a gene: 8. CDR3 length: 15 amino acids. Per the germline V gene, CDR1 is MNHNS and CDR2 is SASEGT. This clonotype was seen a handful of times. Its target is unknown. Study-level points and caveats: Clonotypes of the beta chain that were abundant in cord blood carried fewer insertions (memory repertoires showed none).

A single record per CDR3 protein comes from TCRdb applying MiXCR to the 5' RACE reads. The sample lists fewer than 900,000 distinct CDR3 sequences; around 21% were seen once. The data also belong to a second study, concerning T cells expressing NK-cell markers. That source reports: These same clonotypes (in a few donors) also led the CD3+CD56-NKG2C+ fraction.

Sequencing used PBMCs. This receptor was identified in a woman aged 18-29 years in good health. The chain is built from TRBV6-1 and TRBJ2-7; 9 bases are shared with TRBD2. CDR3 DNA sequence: TGTGCCAGCAGGAATAGCGGGGGAGCAACCTACGAGCAGTACTTC. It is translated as CASRNSGGATYEQYF.